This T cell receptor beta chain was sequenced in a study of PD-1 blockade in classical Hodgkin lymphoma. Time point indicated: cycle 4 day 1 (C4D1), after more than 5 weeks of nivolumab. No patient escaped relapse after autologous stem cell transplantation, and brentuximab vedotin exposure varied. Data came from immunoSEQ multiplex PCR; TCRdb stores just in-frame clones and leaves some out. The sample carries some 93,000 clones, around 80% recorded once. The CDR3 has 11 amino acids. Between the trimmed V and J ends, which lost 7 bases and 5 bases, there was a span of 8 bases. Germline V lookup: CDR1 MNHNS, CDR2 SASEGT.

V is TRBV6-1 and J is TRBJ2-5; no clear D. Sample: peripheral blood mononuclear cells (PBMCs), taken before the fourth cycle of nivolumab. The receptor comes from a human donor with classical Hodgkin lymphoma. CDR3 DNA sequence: TGTGCCAGCATTGGGGTGGAGACCCAGTACTTC. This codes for CASIGVETQYF.